The next 9 T cell receptor beta chains were all read from a single sample in a study of PD-1 blockade in classical Hodgkin lymphoma. TCRdb's copy holds only in-frame clones and misses some; the assay was immunoSEQ multiplex PCR. The table includes 55,000 to 80,000 clones, roughly 91% detected once. Every patient experienced relapse after autologous stem cell transplantation, and brentuximab vedotin exposure varied. The sequenced sample was peripheral blood mononuclear cells (PBMCs), obtained at baseline. All receptors derive from a human donor with classical Hodgkin lymphoma.

The chain employs TRBV6-5 and TRBJ2-1; D is perhaps TRBD2 (6 bases). CDR1 and CDR2 (germline): MNHEY, SVGAGI. Trimming cost V 4 bases and J 2 bases, with 12 bases left between them. The CDR3 covers 15 residues. CDR3 loop: CASSSPGLAYNEQFF. The DNA for the CDR3 is TGTGCCAGCAGTTCTCCGGGACTGGCCTACAATGAGCAGTTCTTC.

The chain recombines TRBV27 with TRBJ2-1, with 13 bases matching TRBD2. Looked up from germline, CDR1 is MNHEY and CDR2 is SMNVEV (reference sequence). V lost 8 bases and J lost 6; bases outside the gene matches: 16. The CDR3 is 18 amino acids. The CDR3 spells CASSSGLAGAVTVNEQFF. The CDR3 nucleotides are TGTGCCAGCTCCTCCGGACTAGCGGGAGCGGTAACTGTCAATGAGCAGTTCTTC.

The V call is TRBV4-3, the J call TRBJ1-3; D might be TRBD1 (6 bases). CDR3 size: 15 residues. CDR1 is LGHNA, CDR2 YSLEER, per germline. Trimming took off 3 bases at V and 2 bases at J, with 11 bases between the two ends. CDR3 loop: CASSHDRTTGNTIYF. DNA of the CDR3: TGCGCCAGCAGCCACGACAGGACGACTGGAAACACCATATATTTT.

This chain connects TRBV6-6 to TRBJ1-2; D not resolved. The CDR3 sequence is 13 residues long. V was clipped by 4 bases and J by 6 bases, with 12 bases between them. CDR1 and CDR2 from the germline V gene are MNHNY and SVGAGI (reference sequence). CDR3 amino acids: CASSLTGVDGYTF. The DNA for the CDR3 is TGTGCCAGCAGTTTGACGGGAGTGGATGGCTACACCTTC.

The rearrangement links TRBV2 to TRBJ2-3; no clear D gene. V dropped 2 bases and J dropped 6 bases, with 9 bases sitting between them. The CDR3 sequence is 13 residues long. CDR1 and CDR2 from the germline V gene are SNHLY and FYNNEI. This CDR3 reads CASSEPRCDTQYF. CDR3 DNA: TGTGCCAGCAGTGAACCGCGGTGTGATACGCAGTATTTT.

This chain joins TRBV9 and TRBJ2-6, with TRBD2 as a possible D gene (6 bases). Germline assignment: CDR1 SGDLS and CDR2 YYNGEE. The ends were cut back, 3 bases at V and 0 bases at J, with 22 bases in the middle. The CDR3 extends over 20 amino acids. The CDR3 here is CASSEMEGLLWGSGANVLTF. The DNA of the CDR3 is TGTGCCAGCAGCGAGATGGAGGGACTCCTCTGGGGCTCTGGGGCCAACGTCCTGACTTTC.

The chain employs TRBV27 and TRBJ2-7; D remains unclear. CDR3 length equals 15 residues. Germline CDR1 MNHEY, CDR2 SMNVEV (reference sequence). V was pared by 3 bases and J by 0 bases, with 12 bases between. The CDR3: CASSFSFDSSYEQYF. In nucleotides, the CDR3 is TGTGCCAGCAGTTTTAGTTTTGATAGCTCCTACGAGCAGTACTTC.

This chain uses TRBV19 with TRBJ2-7; D gene ambiguous. Germline loops: CDR1 LNHDA, CDR2 SQIVND (reference sequence). This CDR3 is 14 amino acids long. V was clipped by 5 bases and J by 7 bases, with 18 bases between them. The CDR3 region has the DNA TGTGCCAGTAGTCCCAACCGGGTTCCTCGGGAGCAGTACTTC. Translated: CASSPNRVPREQYF. Full variable domain (rest looked up from reference TRBV19 and TRBJ2-7): DGGITQSPKYLFRKEGQNVTLSCEQNLNHDAMYWYRQDPGQGLRLIYYSQIVNDFQKGDIAEGYSVSREKKESFPLTVTSAQKNPTAFYLCASSPNRVPREQYFGPGTRLTVT.

This chain connects TRBV27 to TRBJ2-5, with 11 positions matching TRBD2. CDR3 size: 15 residues. The trim removed 3 bases at V and 5 bases at J, leaving 5 bases unmatched. CDR1 and CDR2 from the germline V gene are MNHEY and SMNVEV (reference sequence). DNA for the CDR3: TGTGCCAGCAGTTTTGTAGCGGGAGGGCCGGAGACCCAGTACTTC. Encoded protein: CASSFVAGGPETQYF.